Presented here are 15 T cell receptor beta chains from one specimen sequenced in a study of OX40 agonist ivuxolimab in advanced cancers. Produced via immunoSEQ multiplex PCR; TCRdb's table is partial and in-frame only. The profile shows fewer than 70,000 clones, roughly 90% of them singletons. The starting material was CD4+ or CD8+ T cells sorted from blood, obtained in a trial of the OX40 agonist ivuxolimab. These receptors all come from an adult with an advanced solid tumor such as melanoma, head and neck, liver or kidney cancer.

This clone was seen more than once but under ten times. The chain is built from TRBV6-1 and TRBJ2-5; D remains ambiguous. Germline CDR1 is MNHNS and CDR2 is SASEGT. The CDR3 contains 15 residues. V lost 7 bases and J 1 base, leaving 16 bases between the germline ends. CDR3 loop: CASKPSGGAQETQYF. The CDR3 DNA follows: TGTGCCAGCAAGCCCTCCGGCGGAGCCCAAGAGACCCAGTACTTC.

The CDR3 region has the DNA TGTGCCAGCGCAAGATTCCAAGAGACCCAGTACTTC. Its protein product is CASARFQETQYF. V usage is TRBV18 and J usage is TRBJ2-5; D not certain. The germline gives CDR1 KGHSH, CDR2 LQKENI. CDR3 length equals 12 residues. Deletions cut 8 bases from V and 1 base from J, with 8 bases between.

The chain combines TRBV28 with TRBJ1-2; D gene uncertain. Germline V gene data show CDR1 as MDHEN and CDR2 as SYDVKM. Trimming shortened V by 5 bases and J by 7 bases, and 23 bases separated the two germline ends. The CDR3 covers 16 residues. The CDR3 nucleotides are TGTGCCAGCAGTACCGCCGGGGTCCACCATGGCGGTGGCTACACCTTC. Translating it yields CASSTAGVHHGGGYTF.

V usage is TRBV6-5 and J usage is TRBJ1-3; 7 nucleotides align to TRBD1. Germline V gene lookup returns CDR1 MNHEY and CDR2 SVGAGI. Unmatched junction bases numbered 8, after V lost 6 bases and J lost 3 bases. CDR3 size: 15 residues. As DNA, the CDR3 is TGTGCCAGCAGCCCACGCCGGGACAGTGGAAACACCATATATTTT. Encoded protein: CASSPRRDSGNTIYF.

The J gene is TRBJ1-2, the V gene TRBV28, with D uncertain. This CDR3 is 13 amino acids long. The germline CDR1 and CDR2 sequences are MDHEN and SYDVKM. V lost 5 bases to trimming and J lost 8 bases, with 15 bases between them. The CDR3 spells CASSPPPARGYTF. The CDR3 DNA sequence: TGTGCCAGCAGTCCCCCCCCCGCCAGGGGCTACACCTTC.

Worth noting for this clone: The junction shows a germline mismatch at one end, possibly a read error. The rearrangement uses TRBV6-1 and TRBJ1-4, with TRBD1 as a possible D gene (5 bases). This CDR3 comprises 15 residues. Germline CDR1 is MNHNS and CDR2 is SASEGT. The CDR3 DNA sequence: TGTGCCAGCATTGAACCGGGACGGGCTAATGAAAAACTGTTTTTT. Translating it yields CASIEPGRANEKLFF.

The gene calls are TRBV14 and TRBJ1-1, with D unresolved. V lost 1 base and J lost 0, with 3 bases in between. The CDR3 has 13 residues. The germline V gene encodes CDR1 SGHDN and CDR2 FVKESK. The CDR3 DNA sequence: TGTGCCAGCAGCCAAGCTCTGAACACTGAAGCTTTCTTT. Translation: CASSQALNTEAFF. The full variable domain, in which reference TRBV14 and TRBJ1-1 provide the parts outside the CDR3, is EAGVTQFPSHSVIEKGQTVTLRCDPISGHDNLYWYRRVMGKEIKFLLHFVKESKQDESGMPNNRFLAERTGGTYSTLKVQPAELEDSGVYFCASSQALNTEAFFGQGTRLTVV.

The V call is TRBV30, the J call TRBJ1-2; 7 bases agree with TRBD1. The CDR3 is 14 amino acids. The germline gives CDR1 GTSNPN, CDR2 SVGIG (reference sequence). The J segment lost 2 bases and the V segment lost 2 bases, leaving 5 bases of the junction unmatched. CDR3 DNA sequence: TGTGCCTGGAGTAAAAAACAGGGGAACTATGGCTACACCTTC. The encoded protein is CAWSKKQGNYGYTF.

The chain links TRBV7-9 to TRBJ2-3; TRBD1 matches at 8 bases. The CDR3 consists of 15 residues. Germline V gives CDR1 SEHNR, CDR2 FQNEAQ (reference sequence). Unmatched junction bases numbered 4, after V lost 5 bases and J lost 0 bases. CDR3 nucleotides: TGTGCCAGCAGCCAGGGACAGGATAGCACAGATACGCAGTATTTT. It is translated as CASSQGQDSTDTQYF.

This sequence joins TRBV5-1 and TRBJ2-1; the D call may be TRBD1 or TRBD2 (5 bases each). Germline lookup yields CDR1 SGHRS and CDR2 YFSETQ. Trimming pared 0 bases from V and 7 bases from J, leaving 14 bases between. The CDR3 contains 15 residues. CDR3 bases: TGCGCCAGCAGCTTGGGTAGTCTAGCAGGGAATGAGCAGTTCTTC. Amino acids: CASSLGSLAGNEQFF.

This clone was recorded only once. This chain connects TRBV7-9 to TRBJ2-3; D ambiguous. Germline CDR1 is SEHNR and CDR2 is FQNEAQ (reference sequence). This CDR3 spans 12 amino acids. Trimming left V 3 bases short and J 9 bases short, with 10 bases between. This CDR3 is CASSLSTSTQYF. CDR3 coding DNA: TGTGCCAGCAGCTTGTCTACAAGCACGCAGTATTTT.

J is TRBJ2-7 and V is TRBV28, with 10 bases aligning to TRBD1. Germline V lookup: CDR1 MDHEN, CDR2 SYDVKM. Unmatched junction bases numbered 7, after V lost 5 bases and J lost 6 bases. CDR3 length: 14 residues. The CDR3 protein is CASSPSRDRGEQYF. Here the CDR3 DNA reads TGTGCCAGCAGTCCGTCCCGGGACAGGGGCGAGCAGTACTTC.

The V gene is TRBV30, the J gene TRBJ2-3; possibly TRBD2 for D (5 bases). Germline CDR1 GTSNPN, CDR2 SVGIG (reference sequence). The CDR3 totals 14 residues. V was cut by 2 bases and J by 11 bases, with 20 bases left in between. The CDR3 region has the DNA TGTGCCTGGAGTTTTTCCCTTGAGGCGGGTCAGCAGTATTTT. The encoded protein is CAWSFSLEAGQQYF.

The rearrangement joins TRBV4-2 to TRBJ2-5; 13 bases are a match to TRBD2. Germline values: CDR1 LGHNA, CDR2 YNFKEQ. This CDR3 has 16 residues. Losses at the gene ends were 4 bases for V and 0 bases for J; bases not matched to a gene: 2. Here the CDR3 reads CASSPTSGRDQETQYF. The CDR3 nucleotides read TGTGCCAGCAGCCCAACTAGCGGGAGGGACCAAGAGACCCAGTACTTC.

The rearrangement joins TRBV5-6 to TRBJ2-1; 10 bases map to TRBD2. Germline CDR1 SGHDT, CDR2 YYEEEE. CDR3 size: 15 residues. Losses at the gene ends were 1 base for V and 9 bases for J; bases not matched to a gene: 7. The chain's CDR3 is CASSLSGRGSVEQFF. The CDR3 DNA reads as TGTGCCAGCAGCTTGAGCGGGAGGGGCTCGGTTGAGCAGTTCTTC.